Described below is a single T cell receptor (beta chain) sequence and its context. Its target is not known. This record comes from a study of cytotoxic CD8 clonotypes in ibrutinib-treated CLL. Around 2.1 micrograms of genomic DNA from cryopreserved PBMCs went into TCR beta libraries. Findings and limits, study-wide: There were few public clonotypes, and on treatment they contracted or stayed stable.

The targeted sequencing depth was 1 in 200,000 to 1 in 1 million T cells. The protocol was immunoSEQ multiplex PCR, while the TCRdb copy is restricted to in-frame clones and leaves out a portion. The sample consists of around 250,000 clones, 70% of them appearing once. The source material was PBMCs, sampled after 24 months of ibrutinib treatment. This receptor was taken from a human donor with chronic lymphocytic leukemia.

The CDR3 protein is CASRRDRSSYEQYF. Here the CDR3 DNA reads TGCGCCAGCAGAAGGGACCGCTCCTCCTACGAGCAGTACTTC. The chain recombines TRBV4-1 with TRBJ2-7; D possibly uses TRBD1 or TRBD2 (5 bases each). Germline CDR1 MGHRA, CDR2 YSYEKL. V was trimmed by 6 bases and J by 0 bases, leaving 12 bases between them. CDR3 length equals 14 residues.